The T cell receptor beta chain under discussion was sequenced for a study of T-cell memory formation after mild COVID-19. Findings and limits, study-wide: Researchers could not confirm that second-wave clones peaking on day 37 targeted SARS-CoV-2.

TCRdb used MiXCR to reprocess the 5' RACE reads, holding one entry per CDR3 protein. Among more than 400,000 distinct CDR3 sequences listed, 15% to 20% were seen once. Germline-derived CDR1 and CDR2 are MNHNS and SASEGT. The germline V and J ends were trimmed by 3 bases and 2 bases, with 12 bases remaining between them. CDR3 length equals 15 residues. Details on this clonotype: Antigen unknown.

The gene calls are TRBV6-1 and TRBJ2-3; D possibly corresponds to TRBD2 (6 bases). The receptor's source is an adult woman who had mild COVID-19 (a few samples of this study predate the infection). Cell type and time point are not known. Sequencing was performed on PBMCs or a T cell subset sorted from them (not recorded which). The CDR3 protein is CASSDGSGNTDTQYF. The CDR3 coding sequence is TGTGCCAGCAGTGACGGTAGCGGTAACACAGATACGCAGTATTTT.